These 16 T cell receptor beta chains were sequenced from one sample in a study of cytomegalovirus exposure and HLA in healthy donors. PCR primers comprised 60 Vbeta and 13 Jbeta primers. Clones were sequenced by immunoSEQ multiplex PCR, and TCRdb holds only the in-frame ones, with some missing. The sample shows 150,000 to 200,000 clones, almost 85% of them seen only once. Sequenced material: PBMCs. The origin of the receptors is a woman in her fifties or sixties in good health and CMV-seronegative.

This clone was seen more than once but under ten times. The chain couples TRBV6-5 to TRBJ1-6; 7 bases align to TRBD1. The CDR3 is 14 amino acids. In germline, CDR1 is MNHEY, CDR2 SVGAGI. The J segment lost 9 bases and the V segment lost 10 bases, leaving 12 bases of the junction unmatched. The CDR3: CAIGRGTAGSPLHF. The CDR3 bases are TGTGCCATAGGACGAGGGACAGCCGGTTCACCCCTCCACTTT.

This clone has just one count. The rearrangement joins TRBV28 to TRBJ2-5; tentative D call: TRBD1 (5 bases). Germline V lookup: CDR1 MDHEN, CDR2 SYDVKM. The CDR3 is 13 residues long. The V and J ends lost 8 bases and 1 base respectively, with 11 bases between them. CDR3 nucleotide sequence: TGTGCCAGCCTTGACAGATTCCAAGAGACCCAGTACTTC. Its protein product is CASLDRFQETQYF.

V usage is TRBV9 and J usage is TRBJ2-1, with 12 bases matching TRBD1. From germline, CDR1 is SGDLS and CDR2 YYNGEE. V was clipped by 0 bases and J by 4 bases; unmatched bases: 2. This CDR3 spans 16 amino acids. CDR3 in amino acids: CASSVVGQGAYNEQFF. The CDR3 coding sequence is TGTGCCAGCAGCGTAGTGGGACAGGGGGCGTACAATGAGCAGTTCTTC.

The genes are TRBV4-2 and TRBJ2-3; TRBD2 matches at 8 bases. With V trimmed by 0 bases and J by 4 bases, 6 bases remained unmatched. CDR3 size: 16 residues. Germline V CDR1 and CDR2: LGHNA, YNFKEQ. In DNA form, the CDR3 reads TGTGCCAGCAGCCAAGATTGGACTAGCCGGGCAGATACGCAGTATTTT. Translation gives CASSQDWTSRADTQYF.

The chain has TRBV4-3 and TRBJ2-1; D is uncertain. CDR3 length equals 13 residues. The germline V and J ends were trimmed by 0 bases and 9 bases, with 9 bases remaining between them. Per the germline V gene, CDR1 is LGHNA and CDR2 is YSLEER. The CDR3 nucleotides read TGCGCCAGCAGCCAAGATCGAGGCCGTGAGCAGTTCTTC. As protein: CASSQDRGREQFF.

The gene calls are TRBV4-1 and TRBJ1-3; possible D gene TRBD1, 6 bases. This CDR3 comprises 18 residues. Germline values: CDR1 MGHRA, CDR2 YSYEKL. V dropped 1 base and J dropped 4 bases, with 20 bases sitting between them. The CDR3 loop reads CASSQVQYRTAGGNTIYF. The CDR3 nucleotides are TGCGCCAGCAGCCAAGTTCAATACCGGACAGCCGGCGGAAACACCATATATTTT.

The chain links TRBV5-1 to TRBJ2-3; D remains ambiguous. This CDR3 is 13 amino acids long. The germline V gene encodes CDR1 SGHRS and CDR2 YFSETQ. Trimming shortened V by 4 bases and J by 0 bases, and 6 bases separated the two germline ends. The CDR3 sequence is CASSPPSTDTQYF. CDR3 in DNA: TGCGCCAGCAGCCCTCCTAGCACAGATACGCAGTATTTT.

This chain uses TRBV7-9 with TRBJ2-4; 9 bases are a match to TRBD2. CDR1 and CDR2 (germline): SEHNR, FQNEAQ (reference sequence). The CDR3 totals 15 residues. The ends lost 4 bases at V and 3 bases at J; junction bases unmatched: 4. The CDR3 DNA sequence: TGTGCCAGCAGCTCTAGCGGGAATGGCAAAAACATTCAGTACTTC. It translates to CASSSSGNGKNIQYF.

This clone was counted between two and nine times. The CDR3 loop reads CASSESVRGRSYEQYF. The CDR3 DNA reads as TGTGCCAGCAGTGAAAGTGTTAGGGGCCGCTCCTACGAGCAGTACTTC. The rearrangement joins TRBV6-1 to TRBJ2-7, with D perhaps matching TRBD1 (5 bases). Looked up from germline, CDR1 is MNHNS and CDR2 is SASEGT. The CDR3 loop spans 16 amino acids. Deletions cut 2 bases from V and 0 bases from J, with 14 bases between.

The chain is built from TRBV27 and TRBJ2-1; 7 positions agree with TRBD1. CDR1 is MNHEY, CDR2 SMNVEV, per germline (reference sequence). Trimming at V came to 4 bases and at J to 1 base, leaving 4 bases not matched to a gene. The CDR3 spans 15 residues. CDR3 amino acids: CASSSTGLSYNEQFF. The CDR3 DNA follows: TGTGCCAGCAGTTCGACAGGGCTTTCCTACAATGAGCAGTTCTTC.

The rearrangement uses TRBV28 and TRBJ2-7; TRBD1 aligns across 7 bases. The length of the CDR3 is 14 residues. The V gene's germline CDR1 is MDHEN and CDR2 SYDVKM. The junction had 8 bases not matched to a gene; V was cut back by 6 bases and J by 3 bases. The CDR3 DNA is TGTGCCAGCAGACCCGCGACAGGGTACTACGAGCAGTACTTC. This sequence encodes CASRPATGYYEQYF.

The chain combines TRBV27 with TRBJ1-5; no clear D gene. V was clipped by 5 bases and J by 6 bases, with 8 bases between them. The CDR3 totals 12 residues. Germline CDR1 and CDR2: MNHEY and SMNVEV (reference sequence). The CDR3, as DNA: TGTGCCAGCAGTACCGGTACTCAGCCCCAGCATTTT. It codes for CASSTGTQPQHF.

This clone turned up a few times. The rearrangement uses TRBV5-1 and TRBJ2-7, with 11 bases lining up with TRBD1. This CDR3 has 14 amino acids. The J segment lost 3 bases and the V segment lost 3 bases, leaving 2 bases of the junction unmatched. In germline, CDR1 is SGHRS, CDR2 YFSETQ. The CDR3 spells CASSSGTGGYEQYF. Written as DNA, the CDR3 is TGCGCCAGCAGCTCCGGGACAGGGGGCTACGAGCAGTACTTC.

The V gene is TRBV14, the J gene TRBJ1-1; no firm D call. Trimming shortened V by 3 bases and J by 1 base, and 6 bases separated the two germline ends. The CDR3 is 13 amino acids. In germline, CDR1 is SGHDN, CDR2 FVKESK. The CDR3 loop is CASSQYKNTEAFF. The CDR3 DNA is TGTGCCAGCAGCCAGTACAAGAACACTGAAGCTTTCTTT.

This clone was counted only a few times. The chain recombines TRBV6-1 with TRBJ2-1; D is possibly TRBD1 (5 bases). The CDR3 runs to 14 residues. Per germline, CDR1 MNHNS and CDR2 SASEGT. Trimming took off 1 base at V and 7 bases at J, with 11 bases between the two ends. The CDR3 sequence is CASSEGNPGNEQFF. CDR3 nucleotide sequence: TGTGCCAGCAGTGAAGGAAATCCAGGGAATGAGCAGTTCTTC.

This chain connects TRBV7-3 to TRBJ2-7; 9 nucleotides line up with TRBD1. This CDR3 is 13 amino acids long. Germline-derived CDR1 and CDR2 are SGHTA and FQGTGA. V shed 0 bases and J 7 bases; nucleotides not matched to a gene: 1. The CDR3 is CASSLTTGGEQYF. The CDR3 DNA sequence: TGTGCCAGCAGCTTAACGACAGGGGGTGAGCAGTACTTC.